Presented here are 5 T cell receptor beta chains from one specimen sequenced in a study of T cell responses to AZD1222 COVID-19 vaccine listed by TCRdb under 2021. Preparation of the library involved the immunoSEQ multiplex PCR assay. The table comes from immuneACCESS by way of TCRdb, which keeps in-frame sequences with V and J called. Part of the clones is missing from these tables; in studies checked, under half for an unresolved V gene and the rest for unknown reasons. This sample gives 130,000 or so clones in total; 92% of them show up just once. The top ten clonotypes cover 0.8% to 1.1% of the sample. What the time point label conveys for this sample: baseline before first vaccination. The specimen comprised peripheral blood, sampled on day 0 of AZD1222 vaccination. The origin of the receptors is an adult in good health.

This rearrangement joins TRBV6-1 to TRBJ1-1; D possibly corresponds to TRBD1 (5 bases). The CDR3 runs to 14 residues. The V gene lost 2 bases and the J gene lost 4 bases, with 11 bases spanning the gap. CDR1 is MNHNS and CDR2 is SASEGT in the germline V gene. In DNA form, the CDR3 reads TGTGCCAGCAGTGAAAACAGGAGGAGCACTGAAGCTTTCTTT. It encodes CASSENRRSTEAFF.

The chain couples TRBV6-5 to TRBJ1-6; weak D call: TRBD1 (6 bases). This CDR3 spans 14 amino acids. Deletions cut 6 bases from V and 0 bases from J, with 6 bases between. The germline V gene has CDR1 MNHEY and CDR2 SVGAGI. CDR3 nucleotides: TGTGCCAGCAGAGGGGGCTCCTATAATTCACCCCTCCACTTT. Its protein product is CASRGGSYNSPLHF.

The chain couples TRBV19 to TRBJ1-1, with 12 bases matching TRBD1. After removal of 4 bases from V and 4 bases from J, the junction contained 7 bases not matched to a gene. CDR1 LNHDA and CDR2 SQIVND come from the germline V gene (reference sequence). The CDR3 loop spans 16 amino acids. CDR3: CASSSRDRGLATEAFF. The CDR3 coding sequence is TGTGCCAGTAGTAGCCGGGACAGGGGGCTTGCCACTGAAGCTTTCTTT. The full variable domain, its missing parts supplied by reference TRBV19 and TRBJ1-1, is DGGITQSPKYLFRKEGQNVTLSCEQNLNHDAMYWYRQDPGQGLRLIYYSQIVNDFQKGDIAEGYSVSREKKESFPLTVTSAQKNPTAFYLCASSSRDRGLATEAFFGQGTRLTVV.

This chain links TRBV7-3 with TRBJ1-2; weak D call: TRBD1 (5 bases). The CDR3 runs 16 residues. The germline V gene encodes CDR1 SGHTA and CDR2 FQGTGA. V was pared by 5 bases and J by 4 bases, with 20 bases between. For the CDR3, the DNA is TGTGCCAGCAGCGGCGGGACTAGGTCATCGACCTATGGCTACACCTTC. Encoded protein: CASSGGTRSSTYGYTF.

CDR3 nucleotide sequence: TGTGCCAGCAGTGAATCGAGGGACTACGAGCAGTACTTC. It is translated as CASSESRDYEQYF. This rearrangement joins TRBV6-1 to TRBJ2-7; weak D call: TRBD2 (5 bases). From germline, CDR1 is MNHNS and CDR2 SASEGT. V was shortened by 2 bases and J by 3 bases, with 8 bases between the two germline ends. The CDR3 contains 13 residues.